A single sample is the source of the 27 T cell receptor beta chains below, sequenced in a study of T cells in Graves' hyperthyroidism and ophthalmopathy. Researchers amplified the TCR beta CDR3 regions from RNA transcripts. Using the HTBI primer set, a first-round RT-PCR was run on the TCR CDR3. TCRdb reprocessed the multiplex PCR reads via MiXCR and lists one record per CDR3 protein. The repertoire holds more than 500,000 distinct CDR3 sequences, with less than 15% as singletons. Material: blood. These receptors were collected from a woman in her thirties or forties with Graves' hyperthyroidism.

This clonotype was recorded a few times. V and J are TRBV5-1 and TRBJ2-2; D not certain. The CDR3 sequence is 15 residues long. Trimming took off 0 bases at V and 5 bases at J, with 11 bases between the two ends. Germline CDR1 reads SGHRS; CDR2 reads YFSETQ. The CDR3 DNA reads TGCGCCAGCAGCTTGGAGGTGGTAGGAACCGGGGAGCTGTTTTTT. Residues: CASSLEVVGTGELFF. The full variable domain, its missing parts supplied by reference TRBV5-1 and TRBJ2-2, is KAGVTQTPRYLIKTRGQQVTLSCSPISGHRSVSWYQQTPGQGLQFLFEYFSETQRNKGNFPGRFSGRQFSNSRSEMNVSTLELGDSALYLCASSLEVVGTGELFFGEGSRLTVL.

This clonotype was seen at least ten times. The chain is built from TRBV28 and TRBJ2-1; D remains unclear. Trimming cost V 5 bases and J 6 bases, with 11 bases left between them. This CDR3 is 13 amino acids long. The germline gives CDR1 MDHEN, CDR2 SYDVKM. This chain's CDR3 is CASSPLGTNEQFF. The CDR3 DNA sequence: TGTGCCAGCAGTCCCCTAGGAACCAATGAGCAGTTCTTC.

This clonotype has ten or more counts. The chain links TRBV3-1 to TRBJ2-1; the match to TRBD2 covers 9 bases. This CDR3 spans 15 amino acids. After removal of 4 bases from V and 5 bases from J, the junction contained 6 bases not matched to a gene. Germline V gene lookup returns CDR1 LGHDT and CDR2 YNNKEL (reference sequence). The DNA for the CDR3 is TGTGCCAGCAGCCGCGGGAGGGCCATGAACAATGAGCAGTTCTTC. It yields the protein CASSRGRAMNNEQFF.

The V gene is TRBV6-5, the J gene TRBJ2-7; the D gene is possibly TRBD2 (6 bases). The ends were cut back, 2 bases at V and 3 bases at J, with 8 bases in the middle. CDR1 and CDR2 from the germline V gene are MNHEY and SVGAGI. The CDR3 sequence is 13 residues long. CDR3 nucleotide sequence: TGTGCCAGCAGTTACCGGGACTTCTACGAGCAGTACTTC. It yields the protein CASSYRDFYEQYF.

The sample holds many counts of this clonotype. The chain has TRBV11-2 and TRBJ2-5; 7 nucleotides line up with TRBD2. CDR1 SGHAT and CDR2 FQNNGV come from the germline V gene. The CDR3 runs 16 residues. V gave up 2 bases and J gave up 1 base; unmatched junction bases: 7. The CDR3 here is CASSLSGGGVQETQYF. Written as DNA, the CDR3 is TGTGCCAGCAGCTTATCTGGGGGGGGAGTCCAAGAGACCCAGTACTTC.

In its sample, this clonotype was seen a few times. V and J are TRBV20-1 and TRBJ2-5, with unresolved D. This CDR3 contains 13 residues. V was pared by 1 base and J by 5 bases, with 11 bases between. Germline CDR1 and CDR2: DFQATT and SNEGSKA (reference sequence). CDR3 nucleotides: TGCAGTGCTAGAGTGGGGTGGCGTGAGACCCAGTACTTC. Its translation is CSARVGWRETQYF.

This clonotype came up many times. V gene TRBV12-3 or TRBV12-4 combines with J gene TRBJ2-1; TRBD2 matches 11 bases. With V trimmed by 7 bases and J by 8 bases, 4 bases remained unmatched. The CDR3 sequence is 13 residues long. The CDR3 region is CASIPGLADEQFF. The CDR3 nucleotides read TGTGCCAGCATCCCGGGACTAGCGGATGAGCAGTTCTTC.

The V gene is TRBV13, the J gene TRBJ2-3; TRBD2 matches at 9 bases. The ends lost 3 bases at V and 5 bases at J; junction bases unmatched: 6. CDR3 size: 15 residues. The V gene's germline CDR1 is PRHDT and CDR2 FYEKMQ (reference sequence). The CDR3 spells CASSLASGIVDTQYF. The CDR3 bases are TGTGCCAGCAGCTTGGCTAGCGGGATAGTAGATACGCAGTATTTT.

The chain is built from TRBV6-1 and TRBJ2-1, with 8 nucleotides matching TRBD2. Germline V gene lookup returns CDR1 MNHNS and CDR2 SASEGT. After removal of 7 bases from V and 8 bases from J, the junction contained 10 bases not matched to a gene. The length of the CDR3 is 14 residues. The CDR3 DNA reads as TGTGCCAGCACCCACGGGGGGGGAGCCGATGAGCAGTTCTTC. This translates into CASTHGGGADEQFF.

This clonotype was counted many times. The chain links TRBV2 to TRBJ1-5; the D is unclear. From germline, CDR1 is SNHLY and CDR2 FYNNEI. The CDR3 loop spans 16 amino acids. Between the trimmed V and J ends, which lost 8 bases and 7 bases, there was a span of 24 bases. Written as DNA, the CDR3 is TGTGCCAGCGGATTAGGGCCGGCTAGTCTTGGGCAGCCCCAGCATTTT. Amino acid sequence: CASGLGPASLGQPQHF.

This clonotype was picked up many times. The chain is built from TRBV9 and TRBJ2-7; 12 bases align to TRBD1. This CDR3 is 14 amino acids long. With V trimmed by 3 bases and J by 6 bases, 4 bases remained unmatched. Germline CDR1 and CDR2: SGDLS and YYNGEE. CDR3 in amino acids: CASSGGQGAIEQYF. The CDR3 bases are TGTGCCAGCAGCGGGGGACAGGGGGCGATCGAGCAGTACTTC.

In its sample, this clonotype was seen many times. CDR3 region: CASRKLGLAGHYNEQFF. CDR3 DNA sequence: TGTGCCAGCAGGAAACTGGGACTAGCGGGCCACTACAATGAGCAGTTCTTC. The chain carries TRBV6-1 and TRBJ2-1; 12 nucleotides agree with TRBD2. The CDR3 loop spans 17 amino acids. CDR1 is MNHNS and CDR2 is SASEGT in the germline V gene. J lost 3 bases, V lost 6 bases, and 9 bases had no gene match.

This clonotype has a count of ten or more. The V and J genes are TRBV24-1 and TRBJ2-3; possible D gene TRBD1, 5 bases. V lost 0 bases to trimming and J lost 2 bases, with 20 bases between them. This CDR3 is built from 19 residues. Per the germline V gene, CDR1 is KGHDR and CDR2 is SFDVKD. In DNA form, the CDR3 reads TGTGCCACCAGTGATTTGAAGACAGAAACCCCTCCGATCACAGATACGCAGTATTTT. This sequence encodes CATSDLKTETPPITDTQYF.

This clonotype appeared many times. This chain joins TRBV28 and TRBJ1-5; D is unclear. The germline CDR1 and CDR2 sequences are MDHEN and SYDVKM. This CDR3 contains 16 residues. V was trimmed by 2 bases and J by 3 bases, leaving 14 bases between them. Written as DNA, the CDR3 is TGTGCCAGCAGTTTACGGGATGGGCAATTCAATCAGCCCCAGCATTTT. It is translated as CASSLRDGQFNQPQHF.

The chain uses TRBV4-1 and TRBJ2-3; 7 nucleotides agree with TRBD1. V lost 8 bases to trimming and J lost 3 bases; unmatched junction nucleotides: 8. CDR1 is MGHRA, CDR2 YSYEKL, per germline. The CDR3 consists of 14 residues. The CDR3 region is CASSTGMGTDTQYF. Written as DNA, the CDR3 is TGCGCCAGCTCGACAGGGATGGGAACAGATACGCAGTATTTT.

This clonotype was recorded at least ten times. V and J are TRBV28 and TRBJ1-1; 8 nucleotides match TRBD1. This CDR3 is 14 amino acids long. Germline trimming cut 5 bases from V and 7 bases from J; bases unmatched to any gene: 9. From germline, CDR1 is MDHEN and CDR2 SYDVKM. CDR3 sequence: CASSVGQGRNEAFF. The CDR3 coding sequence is TGTGCCAGCAGTGTTGGACAGGGCCGGAATGAAGCTTTCTTT.

The CDR3 is CASNANSYEQYF. For the CDR3, the DNA is TGTGCCAGCAATGCCAATTCCTACGAGCAGTACTTC. This sequence joins TRBV6-2 or TRBV6-3 and TRBJ2-7; no firm D call. In germline, CDR1 is MNHEY, CDR2 SVGEGT. The CDR3 totals 12 residues. Trimming took off 7 bases at V and 1 base at J, with 8 bases between the two ends.

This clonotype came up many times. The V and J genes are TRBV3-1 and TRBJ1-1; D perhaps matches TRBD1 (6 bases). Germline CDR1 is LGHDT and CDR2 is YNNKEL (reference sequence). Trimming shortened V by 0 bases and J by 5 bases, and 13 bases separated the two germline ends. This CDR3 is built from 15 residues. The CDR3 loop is CASSQDGGARTEAFF. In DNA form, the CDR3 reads TGTGCCAGCAGCCAAGATGGGGGGGCTCGGACTGAAGCTTTCTTT.

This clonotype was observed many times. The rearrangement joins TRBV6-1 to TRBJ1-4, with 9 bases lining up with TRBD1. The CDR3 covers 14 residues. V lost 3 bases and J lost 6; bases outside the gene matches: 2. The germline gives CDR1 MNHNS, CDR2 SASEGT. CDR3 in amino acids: CASSDRTGDEKLFF. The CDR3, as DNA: TGTGCCAGCAGTGATCGGACAGGGGATGAAAAACTGTTTTTT.

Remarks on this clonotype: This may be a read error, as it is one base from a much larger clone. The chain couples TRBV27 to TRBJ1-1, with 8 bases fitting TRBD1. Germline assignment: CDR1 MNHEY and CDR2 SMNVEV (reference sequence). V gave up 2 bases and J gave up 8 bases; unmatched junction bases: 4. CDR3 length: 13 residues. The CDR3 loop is CASSLARDREAFF. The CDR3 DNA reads TGTGCCAGCAGTTTAGCCCGGGACAGGGAAGCTTTCTTT.

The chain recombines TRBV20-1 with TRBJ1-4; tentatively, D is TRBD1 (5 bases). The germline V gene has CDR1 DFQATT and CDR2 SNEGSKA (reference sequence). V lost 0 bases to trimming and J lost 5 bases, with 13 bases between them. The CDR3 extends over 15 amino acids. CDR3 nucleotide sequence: TGCAGTGCTAGAGAGGGAGGGGCCGGGAATGAAAAACTGTTTTTT. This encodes CSAREGGAGNEKLFF.

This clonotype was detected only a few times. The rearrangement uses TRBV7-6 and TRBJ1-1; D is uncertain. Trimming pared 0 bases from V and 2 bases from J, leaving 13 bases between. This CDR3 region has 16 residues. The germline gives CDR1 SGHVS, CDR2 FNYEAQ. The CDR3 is CASSLAPAGVNTEAFF. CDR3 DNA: TGTGCCAGCAGCTTAGCGCCGGCCGGTGTTAACACTGAAGCTTTCTTT.

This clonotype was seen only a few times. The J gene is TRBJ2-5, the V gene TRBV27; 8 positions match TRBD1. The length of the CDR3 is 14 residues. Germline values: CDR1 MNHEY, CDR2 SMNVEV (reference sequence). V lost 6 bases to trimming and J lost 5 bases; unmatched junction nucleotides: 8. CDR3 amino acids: CASSLRGPEETQYF. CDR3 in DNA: TGTGCCAGCAGCCTCAGGGGGCCGGAGGAGACCCAGTACTTC.

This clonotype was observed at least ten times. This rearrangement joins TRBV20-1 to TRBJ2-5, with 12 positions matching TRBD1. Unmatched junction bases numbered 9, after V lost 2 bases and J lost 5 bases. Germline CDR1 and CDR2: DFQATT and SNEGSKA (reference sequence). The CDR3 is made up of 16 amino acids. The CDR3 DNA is TGCAGTGCTAGAACACCGGGACAGGGGGCAGGGGAGACCCAGTACTTC. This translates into CSARTPGQGAGETQYF.

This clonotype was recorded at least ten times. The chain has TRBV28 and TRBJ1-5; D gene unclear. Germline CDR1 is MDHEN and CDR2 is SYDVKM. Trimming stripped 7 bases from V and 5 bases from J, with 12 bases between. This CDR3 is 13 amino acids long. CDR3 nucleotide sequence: TGTGCCAGCACCCTGGCCGTATATCAGCCCCAGCATTTT. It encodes CASTLAVYQPQHF. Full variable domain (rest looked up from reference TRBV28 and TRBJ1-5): DVKVTQSSRYLVKRTGEKVFLECVQDMDHENMFWYRQDPGLGLRLIYFSYDVKMKEKGDIPEGYSVSREKKERFSLILESASTNQTSMYLCASTLAVYQPQHFGDGTRLSIL.

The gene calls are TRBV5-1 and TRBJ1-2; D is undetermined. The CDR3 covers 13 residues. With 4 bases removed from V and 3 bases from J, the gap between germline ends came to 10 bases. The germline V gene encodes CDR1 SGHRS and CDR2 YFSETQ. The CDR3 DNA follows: TGCGCCAGCAGCCCCCAGACGGACTATGGCTACACCTTC. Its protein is CASSPQTDYGYTF.

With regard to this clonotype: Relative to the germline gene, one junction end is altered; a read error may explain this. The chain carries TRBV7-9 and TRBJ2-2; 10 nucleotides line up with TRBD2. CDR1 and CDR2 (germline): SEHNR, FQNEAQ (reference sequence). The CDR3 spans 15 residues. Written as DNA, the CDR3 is TGTGCCAGCAGCTTAGTAGCGGGAGGTGGCGGGAAGCTGTTTTTT. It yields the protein CASSLVAGGGGKLFF. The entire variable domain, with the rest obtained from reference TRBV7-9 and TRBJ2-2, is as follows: DTGVSQNPRHKITKRGQNVTFRCDPISEHNRLYWYRQTLGQGPEFLTYFQNEAQLEKSRLLSDRFSAERPKGSFSTLEIQRTEQGDSAMYLCASSLVAGGGGKLFFGEGSRLTVL.